The source of this T cell receptor beta chain is a study of early T cells in non-severe SARS-CoV-2 infection. Study information: Bulk RNA from unsorted whole blood was sequenced; chains were unpaired.

This clonotype was recorded many times. Antigen unknown. Whole-study findings and limits: Private and CD4 specificities were missed by VDJdb matching, skewed to anti-spike CD8.

TCRdb itself ran the 5' RACE reads through MiXCR, one entry per CDR3 protein. The table lists over 80,000 distinct CDR3 sequences, roughly 12% of them singletons. The CDR3 sequence is 14 residues long. V lost 4 bases and J lost 4, with 14 bases in between. The germline gives CDR1 SGHNT, CDR2 YYREEE (reference sequence). The receptor comes from an adult who was a healthcare worker with PCR-confirmed SARS-CoV-2 infection or an uninfected control (not recorded which). This sample comprised whole blood, obtained at baseline. V gene TRBV5-4 combines with J gene TRBJ1-1; D might be TRBD1 (6 bases). The CDR3 sequence is CASSVRGVGTEAFF. CDR3 bases: TGTGCCAGCAGCGTCAGGGGCGTAGGCACTGAAGCTTTCTTT.